A selection of T cell receptor beta chains follows, all from one sample in a study of shared clonotypes between healthy human individuals. Profiled with immunoSEQ multiplex PCR; TCRdb holds only in-frame clones, not every one. The table includes about 520,000 clones, approximately 95% detected once. The specimen sequenced was naive CD4+ T cells sorted from blood. The receptors shown here come from a woman aged 30 to 39 in good health. Each CDR3 is given with its conserved first and last residue. A D gene is named only where the DNA matches it firmly. A clone size is listed for some rows: how often the clone was seen (once, few, many), or a class if it is expanded.

d_gene,v_gene,j_gene,len,abundance,CDR3nt,CDR3aa
NA,TRBV11-3,TRBJ2-2,16,NA,TGTGCCAGCAGCCCCCAGGGACAACCGAACACCGGGGAGCTGTTTTTT,CASSPQGQPNTGELFF
NA,TRBV2,TRBJ1-4,15,NA,TGTGCCAGCAGTGATACAGGGAGTTTCGGTGAAAAACTGTTTTTT,CASSDTGSFGEKLFF
TRBD1,TRBV6-5,TRBJ2-7,14,NA,TGTGCCAGCAGTTACTCGACAGGGGGGTACGAGCAGTACTTC,CASSYSTGGYEQYF
TRBD1,TRBV5-5,TRBJ2-6,18,NA,TGTGCCAGCAGCGGGACCAGGGGGCGAGGCTCTGGGGCCAACGTCCTGACTTTC,CASSGTRGRGSGANVLTF
NA,TRBV25-1,TRBJ1-3,15,NA,TGTGCCAGCAGTGAAGGCGGGCACTCTGGAAACACCATATATTTT,CASSEGGHSGNTIYF
NA,TRBV5-1,TRBJ1-2,15,once,TGCGCCAGCAGCTTGGCCAAGGGGCTCCTCGATGGCTACACCTTC,CASSLAKGLLDGYTF
TRBD1,TRBV6-9,TRBJ1-2,17,NA,TGTGCCAGCAGTTCCCCGGGACAGGGACATCCCAACTATGGCTACACCTTC,CASSSPGQGHPNYGYTF
TRBD1,TRBV28,TRBJ1-2,16,NA,TGTGCCAGCAGTTCCTACGGACAGGGAGTATTCGGCGGCTACACCTTC,CASSSYGQGVFGGYTF
TRBD1,TRBV10-3,TRBJ1-2,13,NA,TGTGCCATCAGTGCCGGGACAGGGGACGGCTACACCTTC,CAISAGTGDGYTF
TRBD1,TRBV13,TRBJ1-4,14,NA,TGTGCCAGCAGCTACGGGACAGTGAATGAAAAACTGTTTTTT,CASSYGTVNEKLFF
TRBD1,TRBV27,TRBJ2-3,15,NA,TGTGCCAGCAGACCAAGGACAGGGGGCTTAGATACGCAGTATTTT,CASRPRTGGLDTQYF
NA,TRBV5-1,TRBJ2-7,14,NA,TGCGCCAGCAGCTTCCGGGACGCAGCCTACGAGCAGTACTTC,CASSFRDAAYEQYF
TRBD2,TRBV28,TRBJ2-7,14,NA,TGTGCCAGCAGTTCCCTTGGGAGCGGGAGGGCCGAGAACTTC,CASSSLGSGRAENF
NA,TRBV18,TRBJ1-5,13,few,TGTGCCAGCTCACCAGGGGCAAATCAGCCCCAGCATTTT,CASSPGANQPQHF
NA,TRBV4-1,TRBJ1-1,15,NA,TGCGCCAGCAGCCAAGATAGGGGTTTTGACGCTGAAGCTTTCTTT,CASSQDRGFDAEAFF
NA,TRBV7-9,TRBJ2-2,16,NA,TGTGCCAGCAGCCCGACCCCCTCGGTTGACACCGGGGAGCTGTTTTTT,CASSPTPSVDTGELFF
TRBD2,TRBV5-4,TRBJ2-3,17,NA,TGTGCCAGCAGCAGATCCGGGACTAGCGTTGACACAGATACGCAGTATTTT,CASSRSGTSVDTDTQYF
TRBD1,TRBV30,TRBJ2-7,11,NA,TGTGCCTGGACACAGGGGAACGAGCAGTACTTC,CAWTQGNEQYF
NA,TRBV29-1,TRBJ2-7,14,NA,TGCAGCGGTATTTCGGGTCTACACTCCTACGAGCAGTACTTC,CSGISGLHSYEQYF
TRBD2,TRBV18,TRBJ2-2,18,NA,TGTGCCAGCTCACCGGAGACTAGCGGGAGGGTGAACACCGGGGAGCTGTTTTTT,CASSPETSGRVNTGELFF
TRBD2,TRBV5-1,TRBJ2-1,13,NA,TGCGCCAGCGGACTAGCGGGAGACGTTGAGCAGTTCTTC,CASGLAGDVEQFF
NA,TRBV19,TRBJ2-5,15,NA,TGTGCCAGTAGTACGCCTGGGACACCCCAAGAGACCCAGTACTTC,CASSTPGTPQETQYF
NA,TRBV2,TRBJ2-2,15,NA,TGTGCCACCAGAGGGTCTTACGATCTCACCGGGGAGCTGTTTTTT,CATRGSYDLTGELFF
TRBD1,TRBV2,TRBJ2-7,13,NA,TGTGCCAGCAAGGGACAGAGGTTTGGCGAGCAGTACTTC,CASKGQRFGEQYF
TRBD2,TRBV7-7,TRBJ2-1,15,NA,TGTGCCAGCAGCGCGGGACTAGCGACCCCGAATGAGCAGTTCTTC,CASSAGLATPNEQFF
NA,TRBV9,TRBJ1-3,13,once,TGTGCCAGCAGCCTTGGACAGGGAAACACCATATATTTT,CASSLGQGNTIYF
NA,TRBV7-3,TRBJ2-1,15,NA,TGTGCCAGCAGCTTGCAGGGAAGTCTCTACAATGAGCAGTTCTTC,CASSLQGSLYNEQFF
NA,TRBV28,TRBJ1-1,14,NA,TGTGCCAGCTCCATTGGTAGGGGGAGAACTGAAGCTTTCTTT,CASSIGRGRTEAFF
TRBD2,TRBV5-4,TRBJ2-7,15,NA,TGTGCCAGCAGCCCGAGACTAGCGGACTCCTACGAGCAGTACTTC,CASSPRLADSYEQYF
TRBD1,TRBV11-2,TRBJ2-2,16,NA,TGTGCCAGCCCAAAGGACAGGGGGCGAAGCACCGGGGAGCTGTTTTTT,CASPKDRGRSTGELFF
TRBD1,TRBV5-1,TRBJ2-2,15,NA,TGCGCCAGCAGCCCGGGACAGGGTTTCCCCGGGGAGCTGTTTTTT,CASSPGQGFPGELFF
NA,TRBV5-1,TRBJ1-1,15,NA,TGCGCCAGCAGCGCGAAGGACAGTCCGAACACTGAAGCTTTCTTT,CASSAKDSPNTEAFF
TRBD1,TRBV11-2,TRBJ2-7,14,NA,TGTGCCAGCAGCTTAGAACAGGGGGTCTACGAGCAGTACTTC,CASSLEQGVYEQYF
NA,TRBV28,TRBJ2-2,17,NA,TGTGCCAGCAGTTTATTTTGGGTGCGGGGGAACACCGGGGAGCTGTTTTTT,CASSLFWVRGNTGELFF
NA,TRBV10-3,TRBJ2-1,18,NA,TGTGCCATCAGTGAGGCTCGTGGGCTATACAACTCCTACAATGAGCAGTTCTTC,CAISEARGLYNSYNEQFF
NA,TRBV4-1,TRBJ2-6,17,NA,TGCGCCAGCAGCCAAGACATGGCAGCTAGTGGGGCCAACGTCCTGACTTTC,CASSQDMAASGANVLTF
NA,TRBV9,TRBJ2-3,15,NA,TGTGCCAGCAGCGTAGTTGGATACTTAGGGGATACGCAGTATTTT,CASSVVGYLGDTQYF
NA,TRBV9,TRBJ2-3,15,NA,TGTGCCAGCAGCCACCATCGGACTAGCACAGATACGCAGTATTTT,CASSHHRTSTDTQYF
NA,TRBV10-3,TRBJ1-5,14,NA,TGTGCCATCCGCGGGAACAGCCACAATCAGCCCCAGCATTTT,CAIRGNSHNQPQHF
NA,TRBV19,TRBJ1-4,13,NA,TGTGCCAGCCGACCAGGAACTAATGAAAAACTGTTTTTT,CASRPGTNEKLFF
TRBD2,TRBV19,TRBJ2-7,15,NA,TGTGCCAGTAGTATGGTTGCGGGAGGGACGGACGAGCAGTACTTC,CASSMVAGGTDEQYF
TRBD1,TRBV29-1,TRBJ2-3,17,NA,TGCAGCGTTGACACGGGACAGGGCTCCTATAGCACAGATACGCAGTATTTT,CSVDTGQGSYSTDTQYF
TRBD1,TRBV7-6,TRBJ1-2,14,NA,TGTGCCAGCAGCTTAGTAAGACAGGGGAGCGGCTACACCTTC,CASSLVRQGSGYTF
TRBD1,TRBV4-1,TRBJ1-5,16,NA,TGCGCCAGCAGCTCAAGTGGGGGGGACAGTGGCCAGCCCCAGCATTTT,CASSSSGGDSGQPQHF
TRBD2,TRBV5-5,TRBJ2-1,17,once,TGTGCCAGCAGCTTGGCCCTAGCGGGAGTGTCCTACAATGAGCAGTTCTTC,CASSLALAGVSYNEQFF
NA,TRBV4-1,TRBJ2-1,16,NA,TGCGCCAGCAGCCAAACCGGCAAAACAGGGAACAATGAGCAGTTCTTC,CASSQTGKTGNNEQFF
NA,TRBV7-9,TRBJ2-7,13,few,TGTGCCAGCAGACAAACCCCTGGGAACGAGCAGTACTTC,CASRQTPGNEQYF
NA,TRBV5-4,TRBJ2-3,14,once,TGTGCCAGCAGCTTGGTGGAGCTCGCAGATACGCAGTATTTT,CASSLVELADTQYF
NA,TRBV11-1,TRBJ2-7,13,once,TGTGCCAGCAGCTTTGGCAGAGGCTACGAGCAGTACTTC,CASSFGRGYEQYF
NA,TRBV5-1,TRBJ1-1,15,NA,TGCGCCAGCAGCTTGGCCGCCACTGTGAACACTGAAGCTTTCTTT,CASSLAATVNTEAFF
TRBD2,TRBV27,TRBJ2-7,16,NA,TGTGCCAGCAGTCGGGTTCCTAGCGGGAGCGGGTACGAGCAGTACTTC,CASSRVPSGSGYEQYF
NA,TRBV28,TRBJ2-1,16,NA,TGTGCCAGCAGTTCCTCAGCGGCCCCCTCCTACAATGAGCAGTTCTTC,CASSSSAAPSYNEQFF
NA,TRBV5-4,TRBJ1-1,15,NA,TGTGCCAGCAGCCAACCCCAGGGACTGAACACTGAAGCTTTCTTT,CASSQPQGLNTEAFF
TRBD1,TRBV6-6,TRBJ1-3,16,once,TGTGCCAGCAGTTTTCACGACAGGGCTTATGGAAACACCATATATTTT,CASSFHDRAYGNTIYF
TRBD1,TRBV5-1,TRBJ1-5,17,few,TGCGCCAGCAGTCCTCGTCCCACCGGGACAGGGAGTCAGCCCCAGCATTTT,CASSPRPTGTGSQPQHF
NA,TRBV7-9,TRBJ1-3,16,NA,TGTGCCAGCAGCTTATTTCGGGGCCTCTCTGGAAACACCATATATTTT,CASSLFRGLSGNTIYF
TRBD1,TRBV18,TRBJ1-1,13,NA,TGTGCCAGCTCACAGGGACAGTTGACTGAAGCTTTCTTT,CASSQGQLTEAFF
TRBD2,TRBV27,TRBJ2-7,15,NA,TGTGCCAGCAGTTTATTTGCGGGAGAATCCTACGAGCAGTACTTC,CASSLFAGESYEQYF
NA,TRBV10-3,TRBJ1-1,13,NA,TGTGCCATCAGGGAGAGAGAGAACACTGAAGCTTTCTTT,CAIRERENTEAFF
NA,TRBV18,TRBJ1-1,13,once,TGTGCCAGCTCACCACCACTAAGACAAGAAGCTTTCTTT,CASSPPLRQEAFF